Listed below are T cell receptor beta chains from one sample, sequenced in a study of cytomegalovirus exposure and HLA in healthy donors. Sequenced by immunoSEQ multiplex PCR; TCRdb stores in-frame clones only, minus some. The repertoire has 250,000 to 400,000 clones, over 75% of them found once; the top ten carry approximately 0.96%. The sequenced sample was PBMCs. The receptor set was obtained from a man aged 25 to 40 in good health and CMV-seronegative. Each CDR3 is given with its conserved first and last residue. D genes are given only for firm matches. Size is stated for part of the rows, as once, few or many counts, or as a class when the clone is expanded.

j_call: TRBJ2-3; v_call: TRBV29-1; d_call: TRBD2; clone_size: .; cdr3_aa: CSVSRGGYTDTQYF; cdr3_nt: TGCAGCGTTTCCCGCGGGGGGTACACAGATACGCAGTATTTT
j_call: TRBJ1-2; v_call: TRBV7-6; d_call: TRBD1; clone_size: .; cdr3_aa: CASSPDRGQYGYTF; cdr3_nt: TGTGCCAGCAGCCCGGACAGGGGGCAATATGGCTACACCTTC
j_call: TRBJ2-5; v_call: TRBV18; d_call: .; clone_size: .; cdr3_aa: CASSSRQFSETQYF; cdr3_nt: TGTGCCAGCTCATCCCGACAGTTCTCAGAGACCCAGTACTTC
j_call: TRBJ1-1; v_call: TRBV30; d_call: TRBD1; clone_size: .; cdr3_aa: CAWSAQDRGHSEAFF; cdr3_nt: TGTGCCTGGAGTGCTCAGGACAGGGGACACTCTGAAGCTTTCTTT
j_call: TRBJ1-3; v_call: TRBV7-2; d_call: .; clone_size: .; cdr3_aa: CASSLEGQGYSGNTIYF; cdr3_nt: TGTGCCAGCAGCTTAGAAGGGCAGGGCTACTCTGGAAACACCATATATTTT
j_call: TRBJ2-2; v_call: TRBV2; d_call: TRBD1; clone_size: .; cdr3_aa: CASSSTFGQANTGELFF; cdr3_nt: TGTGCCAGCAGTTCGACCTTTGGACAGGCCAACACCGGGGAGCTGTTTTTT
j_call: TRBJ1-1; v_call: TRBV11-2; d_call: .; clone_size: .; cdr3_aa: CASSLEGRGPQF; cdr3_nt: TGTGCCAGCAGCTTAGAAGGCCGGGGTCCTCAGTTT
j_call: TRBJ2-7; v_call: TRBV6-5; d_call: TRBD1; clone_size: .; cdr3_aa: CASSYSGRGPGYF; cdr3_nt: TGTGCCAGCAGTTACAGTGGCAGGGGGCCGGGGTACTTC
j_call: TRBJ1-5; v_call: TRBV2; d_call: TRBD1; clone_size: .; cdr3_aa: CASSDGTVSNQPQHF; cdr3_nt: TGTGCCAGCAGTGATGGGACAGTTAGCAATCAGCCCCAGCATTTT
j_call: TRBJ2-1; v_call: TRBV11-1; d_call: TRBD2; clone_size: .; cdr3_aa: CASSLLAGGNEQFF; cdr3_nt: TGTGCCAGCAGCTTACTTGCGGGGGGTAATGAGCAGTTCTTC
j_call: TRBJ2-6; v_call: TRBV30; d_call: .; clone_size: .; cdr3_aa: CAWRQRGGSGANVLTF; cdr3_nt: TGTGCCTGGAGGCAGCGAGGGGGATCTGGGGCCAACGTCCTGACTTTC
j_call: TRBJ2-7; v_call: TRBV2; d_call: .; clone_size: .; cdr3_aa: CASSYTGYEQYF; cdr3_nt: TGTGCCAGCAGTTATACAGGCTACGAGCAGTACTTC
j_call: TRBJ2-3; v_call: TRBV7-2; d_call: TRBD2; clone_size: .; cdr3_aa: CASSLWRGGTDTQYF; cdr3_nt: TGTGCCAGCAGCTTGTGGCGGGGGGGCACAGATACGCAGTATTTT
j_call: TRBJ1-4; v_call: TRBV5-1; d_call: .; clone_size: .; cdr3_aa: CASSLDRVGEKLFF; cdr3_nt: TGCGCCAGCAGCTTGGACAGGGTTGGCGAAAAACTGTTTTTT
j_call: TRBJ2-2; v_call: TRBV5-1; d_call: .; clone_size: .; cdr3_aa: CASSFGESKIGELFF; cdr3_nt: TGCGCCAGCAGTTTCGGAGAGTCGAAAATCGGGGAGCTGTTTTTT
j_call: TRBJ2-7; v_call: TRBV5-6; d_call: TRBD1; clone_size: .; cdr3_aa: CASRLGQGREQYF; cdr3_nt: TGTGCCAGCAGACTTGGACAGGGTCGCGAGCAGTACTTC
j_call: TRBJ1-6; v_call: TRBV6-1; d_call: TRBD1; clone_size: .; cdr3_aa: CASSDGQDNSPLHF; cdr3_nt: TGTGCCAGCAGTGACGGACAGGATAATTCACCCCTCCACTTT
j_call: TRBJ2-3; v_call: TRBV20-1; d_call: TRBD1; clone_size: .; cdr3_aa: CSAGTVGPQYF; cdr3_nt: TGCAGTGCTGGGACAGTGGGGCCGCAGTATTTT
j_call: TRBJ1-2; v_call: TRBV6-5; d_call: .; clone_size: once; cdr3_aa: CASRDMTNYGYTF; cdr3_nt: TGTGCCAGCAGAGACATGACTAACTATGGCTACACCTTC
j_call: TRBJ1-1; v_call: TRBV6-4; d_call: .; clone_size: once; cdr3_aa: CASSSTGNTEAFF; cdr3_nt: TGTGCCAGCAGTAGTACGGGGAACACTGAAGCTTTCTTT
j_call: TRBJ2-1; v_call: TRBV9; d_call: TRBD1; clone_size: .; cdr3_aa: CASSVAGTGANEQFF; cdr3_nt: TGTGCCAGCAGCGTAGCAGGGACAGGGGCCAATGAGCAGTTCTTC
j_call: TRBJ2-7; v_call: TRBV10-3; d_call: TRBD1; clone_size: .; cdr3_aa: CAISDTGGRSSYEQYF; cdr3_nt: TGTGCCATCAGTGATACAGGGGGCCGGAGCTCCTACGAGCAGTACTTC
j_call: TRBJ2-1; v_call: TRBV2; d_call: .; clone_size: .; cdr3_aa: CASHYLYNEQFF; cdr3_nt: TGTGCCAGCCACTATCTATACAATGAGCAGTTCTTC
j_call: TRBJ1-1; v_call: TRBV4-3; d_call: TRBD1; clone_size: .; cdr3_aa: CASSQGSVTGVTEAFF; cdr3_nt: TGCGCCAGCAGCCAAGGATCGGTTACAGGGGTGACTGAAGCTTTCTTT
j_call: TRBJ1-1; v_call: TRBV29-1; d_call: .; clone_size: .; cdr3_aa: CSVEAGRYTEAFF; cdr3_nt: TGCAGCGTTGAGGCGGGTAGATACACTGAAGCTTTCTTT
j_call: TRBJ2-7; v_call: TRBV6-5; d_call: TRBD2; clone_size: .; cdr3_aa: CASSYSLAGASYEQYF; cdr3_nt: TGTGCCAGCAGTTACTCCCTAGCGGGGGCCTCCTACGAGCAGTACTTC
j_call: TRBJ2-1; v_call: TRBV5-5; d_call: TRBD2; clone_size: .; cdr3_aa: CASSFTGTTKYNEQFF; cdr3_nt: TGTGCCAGCAGCTTTACCGGGACTACCAAATACAATGAGCAGTTCTTC
j_call: TRBJ1-6; v_call: TRBV27; d_call: TRBD1; clone_size: .; cdr3_aa: CASSLRQGNSPLHF; cdr3_nt: TGTGCCAGCAGTTTACGACAGGGTAATTCACCCCTCCACTTT
j_call: TRBJ1-1; v_call: TRBV27; d_call: .; clone_size: once; cdr3_aa: CASSFNRRDTEAFF; cdr3_nt: TGTGCCAGCAGTTTTAATCGCAGGGACACTGAAGCTTTCTTT
j_call: TRBJ2-5; v_call: TRBV4-1; d_call: TRBD2; clone_size: .; cdr3_aa: CASSSSLAGGPRETQYF; cdr3_nt: TGCGCCAGCAGCTCCTCACTAGCGGGGGGGCCGAGGGAGACCCAGTACTTC
j_call: TRBJ1-1; v_call: TRBV29-1; d_call: .; clone_size: .; cdr3_aa: CSATKSRGGTEAFF; cdr3_nt: TGCAGCGCCACAAAGTCGCGGGGAGGCACTGAAGCTTTCTTT
j_call: TRBJ1-5; v_call: TRBV5-6; d_call: TRBD1; clone_size: .; cdr3_aa: CASSGQGLRQPQHF; cdr3_nt: TGTGCCAGCAGCGGACAGGGGTTGCGTCAGCCCCAGCATTTT
j_call: TRBJ2-3; v_call: TRBV7-6; d_call: TRBD1; clone_size: .; cdr3_aa: CASSPLGQATDTQYF; cdr3_nt: TGTGCCAGCAGCCCCCTCGGACAGGCTACAGATACGCAGTATTTT
j_call: TRBJ1-4; v_call: TRBV19; d_call: .; clone_size: .; cdr3_aa: CASSLRYGAGNEKLFF; cdr3_nt: TGTGCCAGTAGTCTCCGTTATGGCGCGGGTAATGAAAAACTGTTTTTT
j_call: TRBJ2-1; v_call: TRBV19; d_call: .; clone_size: .; cdr3_aa: CASSIPLGLPAYNEQFF; cdr3_nt: TGTGCCAGTAGTATACCTCTAGGCCTCCCAGCCTACAATGAGCAGTTCTTC
j_call: TRBJ1-3; v_call: TRBV9; d_call: .; clone_size: .; cdr3_aa: CASSVRGGASNTIYF; cdr3_nt: TGTGCCAGCAGCGTACGCGGGGGGGCCTCAAACACCATATATTTT
j_call: TRBJ2-3; v_call: TRBV2; d_call: .; clone_size: .; cdr3_aa: CASSPWKQEAGTDTQYF; cdr3_nt: TGTGCCAGCAGCCCCTGGAAGCAAGAGGCGGGCACAGATACGCAGTATTTT
j_call: TRBJ2-3; v_call: TRBV19; d_call: TRBD2; clone_size: .; cdr3_aa: CASSTPTLAGYTDTQYF; cdr3_nt: TGTGCCAGTAGTACGCCGACCCTAGCGGGGTACACAGATACGCAGTATTTT
j_call: TRBJ1-1; v_call: TRBV4-1; d_call: .; clone_size: .; cdr3_aa: CASSQGRSGDTEAFF; cdr3_nt: TGCGCCAGCAGCCAGGGACGATCAGGGGACACTGAAGCTTTCTTT
j_call: TRBJ2-7; v_call: TRBV10-1; d_call: .; clone_size: .; cdr3_aa: CASSFGPGVYRYF; cdr3_nt: .
j_call: TRBJ1-2; v_call: TRBV27; d_call: .; clone_size: .; cdr3_aa: CATGVGYGYTF; cdr3_nt: TGTGCCACGGGGGTGGGCTATGGCTACACCTTC
j_call: TRBJ1-5; v_call: TRBV11-2; d_call: .; clone_size: .; cdr3_aa: CASSLAVVQPQHF; cdr3_nt: TGTGCCAGCAGCTTAGCGGTTGTTCAGCCCCAGCATTTT
j_call: TRBJ1-1; v_call: TRBV18; d_call: .; clone_size: .; cdr3_aa: CASSPVGISGNEAFF; cdr3_nt: TGTGCCAGCTCACCAGTAGGCATCTCGGGTAATGAAGCTTTCTTT
j_call: TRBJ1-1; v_call: TRBV5-1; d_call: .; clone_size: .; cdr3_aa: CASTFPGTPIPMNTEAFF; cdr3_nt: TGCGCCAGCACCTTCCCCGGGACACCAATACCTATGAACACTGAAGCTTTCTTT
j_call: TRBJ1-2; v_call: TRBV10-2; d_call: TRBD1; clone_size: .; cdr3_aa: CASSESRTGARLYYGYTF; cdr3_nt: TGCGCCAGCAGTGAGTCGAGGACAGGGGCCCGCCTATACTATGGCTACACCTTC
j_call: TRBJ1-1; v_call: TRBV11-2; d_call: .; clone_size: .; cdr3_aa: CASSRYGELSTEAFF; cdr3_nt: TGTGCCAGCAGTCGGTACGGGGAACTAAGCACTGAAGCTTTCTTT
j_call: TRBJ2-7; v_call: TRBV29-1; d_call: TRBD1; clone_size: .; cdr3_aa: CSVEDRAREQYF; cdr3_nt: TGCAGCGTTGAGGACAGGGCTCGCGAGCAGTACTTC
j_call: TRBJ2-5; v_call: TRBV21-1; d_call: .; clone_size: once; cdr3_aa: CASSKAASKETQYF; cdr3_nt: TGTGCCAGCAGCAAAGCCGCCAGTAAAGAGACCCAGTACTTC
j_call: TRBJ1-5; v_call: TRBV10-2; d_call: .; clone_size: .; cdr3_aa: CASSERVGEQPQHF; cdr3_nt: TGCGCCAGCAGTGAACGTGTAGGGGAACAGCCCCAGCATTTT